These 30 T cell receptor beta chains were sequenced from one sample in a study of cytomegalovirus exposure and HLA in healthy donors (dated by TCRdb to 2017 to 2019). The receptor library was made with the immunoSEQ multiplex PCR assay. The multiplex PCR relied on a mix of 60 forward primers for TCR Vbeta segments and 13 reverse primers for TCR Jbeta segments. TCRdb limited this immuneACCESS table to in-frame rearrangements with V and J called. A share of clones is missing; checked studies link under half to unresolved V genes, and the rest is unexplained. This sample has 120,000 or so clones in its table, and roughly 85% of those were observed once. Together, the top ten hold over 15% of the sample. Sequencing was performed on PBMCs. The receptors come from a man younger than 35 in good health and CMV-seropositive.

The chain joins TRBV7-6 to TRBJ1-1; D may be TRBD1 (6 bases). Per the germline V gene, CDR1 is SGHVS and CDR2 is FNYEAQ. This CDR3 is 15 amino acids long. Trimming took off 3 bases at V and 5 bases at J, with 16 bases between the two ends. The CDR3 loop is CASSLGGGVGTEAFF. In DNA form, the CDR3 reads TGTGCCAGCAGCTTGGGAGGGGGGGTTGGAACTGAAGCTTTCTTT.

The chain joins TRBV19 to TRBJ2-1, with 8 positions matching TRBD2. Germline loops: CDR1 LNHDA, CDR2 SQIVND (reference sequence). This CDR3 has 14 amino acids. J was trimmed by 9 bases and V by 3 bases; bases with no gene match: 7. The CDR3 loop reads CASSIRGGQGEQFF. CDR3 nucleotide sequence: TGTGCCAGTAGTATCCGGGGGGGTCAAGGTGAGCAGTTCTTC.

The chain couples TRBV6-6 to TRBJ2-5; no clear D gene. The DNA end is a closer match to TRBJ2-7, so the J assignment may be wrong. Looked up from germline, CDR1 is MNHNY and CDR2 is SVGAGI (reference sequence). This CDR3 region has 11 residues. CDR3 sequence (DNA): TGTGCCAGCAGTTCCCCGAACGAGCAGTACTTC. It codes for CASSSPNEQYF.

This clone was observed a few times. The V call is TRBV6-5, the J call TRBJ2-7; D might be TRBD2 (6 bases). V lost 4 bases, J lost 6 bases, and 16 bases lay in between. There are 14 residues in the CDR3. CDR1 and CDR2 from the germline V gene are MNHEY and SVGAGI. The CDR3 protein is CASSSGLSPLEQYF. The CDR3 bases are TGTGCCAGCAGTTCGGGACTCTCCCCACTCGAGCAGTACTTC.

CDR3 DNA sequence: TGTGCCAGCATCCTAGCGGGGGGGCCGGGGAATGAGCAGTTCTTC. This sequence encodes CASILAGGPGNEQFF. The V and J genes are TRBV7-6 and TRBJ2-1; TRBD2 agrees at 12 bases. The CDR3 runs to 15 residues. Unmatched junction bases numbered 8, after V lost 7 bases and J lost 7 bases. Germline V gene data show CDR1 as SGHVS and CDR2 as FNYEAQ.

The V call is TRBV2, the J call TRBJ1-5; D remains unclear. This CDR3 comprises 11 residues. The germline V and J ends were trimmed by 5 bases and 3 bases, with 2 bases remaining between them. The V gene's germline CDR1 is SNHLY and CDR2 FYNNEI. The CDR3 DNA follows: TGTGCCAGCAGTTACAATCAGCCCCAGCATTTT. Its translation is CASSYNQPQHF.

J is TRBJ2-7 and V is TRBV6-5; 7 nucleotides align to TRBD1. Trimming cost V 7 bases and J 2 bases; bases outside gene matches: 5. Germline assignment: CDR1 MNHEY and CDR2 SVGAGI. The CDR3 contains 13 residues. CDR3 in amino acids: CASKRDSTYEQYF. The CDR3 nucleotides read TGTGCCAGCAAGAGGGACAGTACCTACGAGCAGTACTTC.

The chain recombines TRBV28 with TRBJ1-1; D gene uncertain. Trimming removed 2 bases from V and 9 bases from J, with 19 bases in between. CDR1 is MDHEN and CDR2 is SYDVKM in the germline V gene. CDR3 length: 15 amino acids. The chain's CDR3 is CASSLQAGGADKAFF. DNA for the CDR3: TGTGCCAGCAGTTTACAAGCCGGAGGCGCGGATAAAGCTTTCTTT.

CDR3 sequence reads: CASESRTSYEQYF. CDR3 coding DNA: TGTGCCAGCGAAAGCCGTACGTCCTACGAGCAGTACTTC. The rearrangement uses TRBV7-8 and TRBJ2-7, with D uncertain. The CDR3 runs to 13 residues. V was shortened by 8 bases and J by 1 base, with 12 bases between the two germline ends. Germline V gene sequence: CDR1 SGHVS, CDR2 FQNEAQ.

The chain joins TRBV7-3 to TRBJ2-5, with 10 bases that match TRBD2. V was clipped by 5 bases and J by 2 bases; unmatched bases: 5. CDR1 and CDR2 from the germline V gene are SGHTA and FQGTGA. The CDR3 runs to 15 residues. CDR3 residues: CASSPSGGRQETQYF. The DNA for the CDR3 is TGTGCCAGCAGCCCTAGCGGGGGCAGACAAGAGACCCAGTACTTC.

The rearrangement joins TRBV5-1 to TRBJ1-1; the D gene is possibly TRBD1 (5 bases). CDR1 is SGHRS and CDR2 is YFSETQ in the germline V gene. There are 16 residues in the CDR3. Trimming took 4 bases from V and 1 from J, leaving 17 bases between them. CDR3 protein: CASSPESGGENTEAFF. CDR3 DNA: TGCGCCAGCAGCCCTGAGTCGGGGGGAGAGAACACTGAAGCTTTCTTT. Full variable domain (outside the CDR3, taken from reference TRBV5-1 and TRBJ1-1): KAGVTQTPRYLIKTRGQQVTLSCSPISGHRSVSWYQQTPGQGLQFLFEYFSETQRNKGNFPGRFSGRQFSNSRSEMNVSTLELGDSALYLCASSPESGGENTEAFFGQGTRLTVV.

V is TRBV2 and J is TRBJ2-1; the D is unclear. Germline loops: CDR1 SNHLY, CDR2 FYNNEI. There are 14 residues in the CDR3. Trimming removed 3 bases at V and 0 bases at J, with 6 bases between. CDR3 protein: CASSDPSSYNEQFF. Here the CDR3 DNA reads TGTGCCAGCAGTGACCCCAGCTCCTACAATGAGCAGTTCTTC.

J is TRBJ1-3 and V is TRBV9; tentatively, D is TRBD1 (5 bases). The V and J ends lost 0 bases and 0 bases respectively, with 10 bases between them. CDR1 and CDR2 (germline): SGDLS, YYNGEE. CDR3 length equals 16 residues. The CDR3 loop reads CASSVAKTASGNTIYF. CDR3 in DNA: TGTGCCAGCAGCGTAGCTAAGACAGCCTCTGGAAACACCATATATTTT.

This sequence joins TRBV27 and TRBJ2-2; 9 bases align to TRBD1. The V gene's germline CDR1 is MNHEY and CDR2 SMNVEV (reference sequence). This CDR3 contains 16 residues. J lost 7 bases, V lost 5 bases, and 11 bases had no gene match. Here the CDR3 DNA reads TGTGCCAGCAGTGCCCCCGGGACAGGGACCGACGGGGAGCTGTTTTTT. Translated, it gives CASSAPGTGTDGELFF.

The V gene is TRBV29-1, the J gene TRBJ2-7; a weak D match, TRBD2 (5 bases). The germline V gene has CDR1 SQVTM and CDR2 ANQGSEA. CDR3 length: 12 amino acids. Trimming left V 4 bases short and J 4 bases short, with 11 bases between. CDR3 loop: CSVAGGGYEQYF. CDR3 DNA: TGCAGCGTTGCAGGAGGCGGATACGAGCAGTACTTC.

The chain has TRBV6-5 and TRBJ2-1, with 13 bases identical to TRBD2. Per the germline V gene, CDR1 is MNHEY and CDR2 is SVGAGI. The CDR3 totals 15 residues. Trimming removed 5 bases from V and 4 bases from J; junction bases left unmatched: 2. CDR3 amino acids: CASSRLAGGYNEQFF. The CDR3 nucleotides are TGTGCCAGCAGTAGACTAGCGGGGGGATACAATGAGCAGTTCTTC.

A single count supports this clone. The chain uses TRBV7-8 and TRBJ2-2; weak D call: TRBD2 (5 bases). Trimming shortened V by 7 bases and J by 6 bases, and 18 bases separated the two germline ends. The CDR3 totals 15 residues. CDR1 SGHVS and CDR2 FQNEAQ come from the germline V gene. The CDR3, as DNA: TGTGCCAGCATCCCGGAGGTTTTTGGGGCCGGGGAGCTGTTTTTT. Its translation: CASIPEVFGAGELFF.

The V and J genes are TRBV30 and TRBJ2-4, with D possibly TRBD2 on 5 matching bases. The CDR3 runs to 12 residues. Trimming left V 0 bases short and J 7 bases short, with 7 bases between. CDR1 and CDR2 from the germline V gene are GTSNPN and SVGIG (reference sequence). CDR3 in DNA: TGTGCCTGGAGTGTAACGGGGAACATTCAGTACTTC. Translation gives CAWSVTGNIQYF.

This clone has only a few counts. The J gene is TRBJ2-5, the V gene TRBV6-5; D possibly corresponds to TRBD1 (6 bases). This CDR3 is built from 15 residues. Germline loops: CDR1 MNHEY, CDR2 SVGAGI. The V end lost 2 bases, the J end lost 5 bases, and 15 bases lay between the germline ends. The CDR3 DNA is TGTGCCAGCAGTTACGGCAGGGGATGGCAGGAGACCCAGTACTTC. It encodes CASSYGRGWQETQYF.

This clone was detected only once. The rearrangement joins TRBV6-5 to TRBJ2-5, with no clear D. The V end was cut by 5 bases, the J end by 4 bases, with 17 bases between. This CDR3 comprises 15 residues. CDR1 and CDR2 (germline): MNHEY, SVGAGI. In DNA form, the CDR3 reads TGTGCCAGCAGTACCTACCCCGGTAGTGGAGAGACCCAGTACTTC. The encoded protein is CASSTYPGSGETQYF.

V gene TRBV11-2 combines with J gene TRBJ2-3; 7 positions agree with TRBD2. The CDR3 has 18 amino acids. V lost 5 bases to trimming and J lost 0 bases; unmatched junction nucleotides: 14. Germline V lookup: CDR1 SGHAT, CDR2 FQNNGV. The CDR3 loop reads CASSPGSWGTTSTDTQYF. DNA of the CDR3: TGTGCCAGCAGCCCCGGGTCGTGGGGGACTACAAGCACAGATACGCAGTATTTT.

The rearrangement uses TRBV15 and TRBJ2-3, with D possibly matching TRBD2 (5 bases). The V end lost 5 bases, the J end lost 1 base, and 19 bases lay between the germline ends. Germline loops: CDR1 LNHNV, CDR2 YYDKDF (reference sequence). The CDR3 contains 17 residues. The CDR3 here is CATSEGVRGYGTDTQYF. In nucleotides, the CDR3 is TGTGCCACCAGCGAAGGAGTCCGGGGTTATGGCACAGATACGCAGTATTTT.

The chain carries TRBV2 and TRBJ1-4; 7 bases align to TRBD1. Germline V CDR1 and CDR2: SNHLY, FYNNEI. CDR3 size: 15 residues. V was pared by 7 bases and J by 4 bases, with 9 bases of the junction left unmatched. This chain's CDR3 is CASTFGDSFNEKLFF. The CDR3 DNA follows: TGTGCCAGCACCTTCGGGGACAGCTTTAATGAAAAACTGTTTTTT.

This chain uses TRBV7-9 with TRBJ2-7, with a weak D call TRBD2 (5 bases). V was pared by 7 bases and J by 2 bases, with 15 bases between. The CDR3 is 14 residues long. From germline, CDR1 is SEHNR and CDR2 FQNEAQ (reference sequence). The CDR3 region has the DNA TGTGCCAGCACCGATGCGGGCAGTCCCTACGAGCAGTACTTC. Amino acids: CASTDAGSPYEQYF.

The chain recombines TRBV28 with TRBJ1-1; D unresolved. Per the germline V gene, CDR1 is MDHEN and CDR2 is SYDVKM. This CDR3 is 12 amino acids long. Trimming took 2 bases from V and 1 from J, leaving 2 bases between them. The CDR3 DNA reads TGTGCCAGCAGTTTACGGAACACTGAAGCTTTCTTT. Translating it yields CASSLRNTEAFF.

The J gene is TRBJ1-1, the V gene TRBV5-4; no clear D. V lost 4 bases to trimming and J lost 8 bases, with 15 bases between them. Germline V gives CDR1 SGHNT, CDR2 YYREEE (reference sequence). The CDR3 is 13 amino acids. This CDR3 reads CASSNDNGREAFF. As DNA, the CDR3 is TGTGCCAGCAGCAACGACAACGGGAGAGAAGCTTTCTTT.

The J gene is TRBJ1-5, the V gene TRBV27, with D unresolved. V shed 4 bases and J shed 2 bases, with 9 bases lying between them. Germline V gene lookup returns CDR1 MNHEY and CDR2 SMNVEV (reference sequence). The CDR3 is 14 residues long. This CDR3 reads CASSSDWGNQPQHF. The CDR3 DNA sequence: TGTGCCAGCAGTTCAGACTGGGGCAATCAGCCCCAGCATTTT.

The V and J genes are TRBV14 and TRBJ1-5, with no clear D. The CDR3 has 13 residues. The germline gives CDR1 SGHDN, CDR2 FVKESK. V lost 4 bases and J lost 4, with 8 bases in between. The DNA of the CDR3 is TGTGCCAGCAGCCGCAGCGAGAATCAGCCCCAGCATTTT. Its translation is CASSRSENQPQHF.

The J gene is TRBJ2-1, the V gene TRBV7-9, with D tentatively TRBD2 (6 bases). Per the germline V gene, CDR1 is SEHNR and CDR2 is FQNEAQ (reference sequence). The CDR3 has 14 amino acids. The ends were cut back, 3 bases at V and 1 base at J, with 7 bases in the middle. CDR3 bases: TGTGCCAGCAGCTTGGGGGGTTCCTACAATGAGCAGTTCTTC. Its translation is CASSLGGSYNEQFF.

CDR3 residues: CASSQGGYEQYF. The CDR3 DNA reads as TGTGCCAGCAGCCAAGGGGGCTACGAGCAGTACTTC. The rearrangement joins TRBV6-1 to TRBJ2-7; D might be TRBD1 (6 bases). The ends were cut back, 6 bases at V and 3 bases at J, with 9 bases in the middle. CDR3 length: 12 amino acids. The germline CDR1 and CDR2 sequences are MNHNS and SASEGT.